This entry lists 3 T cell receptor beta chains sequenced from one sample in a study of CXCR3-negative and CXCR3-positive naive CD8 T cells. The study made its TRB cDNA libraries by 5' RACE, adding UMI labels. Reprocessing the 5' RACE reads, TCRdb reports a single entry for every CDR3 protein and omits DNA. The sample data list fewer than 80,000 distinct CDR3 sequences. Sequenced sample: naive CXCR3- CD8+ T cells from blood. This sample's subset: CD45RO-CCR7+CD27+CD95- naive CD8+ T cells lacking CXCR3 (TNR3-). These receptors came from a human donor in good health. Some clones in this sample may be carry-over from other donors' samples.

The CDR3 reads CSAFMTSGGPSSYNEQFF. This chain links TRBV29-1 with TRBJ2-1; TCRdb gives TRBD2 as the D gene, but with no DNA this cannot be confirmed. Germline lookup yields CDR1 SQVTM and CDR2 ANQGSEA. The CDR3 spans 18 residues.

The chain has TRBV29-1 and TRBJ2-3; TCRdb's D gene call, TRBD2, goes unchecked for lack of DNA. The CDR3 spans 15 residues. Germline assignment: CDR1 SQVTM and CDR2 ANQGSEA. CDR3 protein: CSVGLAGASTDTQYF.

The V and J genes are TRBV9 and TRBJ2-5; TCRdb reports TRBD2, a call that lacks DNA to check it against. CDR3 size: 17 residues. Germline V gene sequence: CDR1 SGDLS, CDR2 YYNGEE. CDR3 sequence: CASSSQVTSGGQETQYF.